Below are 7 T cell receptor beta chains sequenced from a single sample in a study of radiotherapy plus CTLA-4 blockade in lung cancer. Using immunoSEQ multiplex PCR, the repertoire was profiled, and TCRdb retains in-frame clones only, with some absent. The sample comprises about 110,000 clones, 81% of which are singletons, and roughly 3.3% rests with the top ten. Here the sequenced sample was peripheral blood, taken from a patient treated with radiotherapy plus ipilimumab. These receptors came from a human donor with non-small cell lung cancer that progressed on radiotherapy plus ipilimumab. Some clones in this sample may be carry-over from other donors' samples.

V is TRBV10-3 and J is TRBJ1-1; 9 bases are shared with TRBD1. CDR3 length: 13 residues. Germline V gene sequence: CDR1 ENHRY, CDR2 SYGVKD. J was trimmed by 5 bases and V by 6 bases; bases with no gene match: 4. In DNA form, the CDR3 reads TGTGCCATCAGGGGACAGGGTGTAACTGAAGCTTTCTTT. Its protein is CAIRGQGVTEAFF.

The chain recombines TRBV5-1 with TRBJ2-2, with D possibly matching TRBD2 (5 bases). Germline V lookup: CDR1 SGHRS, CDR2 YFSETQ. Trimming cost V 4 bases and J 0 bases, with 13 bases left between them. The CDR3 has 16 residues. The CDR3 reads CASSEVASANTGELFF. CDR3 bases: TGCGCCAGCAGCGAGGTAGCGAGCGCGAACACCGGGGAGCTGTTTTTT.

This chain's CDR3 is CASSPPTGGNYGYTF. DNA for the CDR3: TGTGCCAGCAGCCCGCCGACAGGGGGTAACTATGGCTACACCTTC. This rearrangement joins TRBV7-2 to TRBJ1-2; 9 bases line up with TRBD1. Germline CDR1 reads SGHTA; CDR2 reads FQGNSA. V gave up 5 bases and J gave up 1 base; unmatched junction bases: 5. This CDR3 has 15 residues.

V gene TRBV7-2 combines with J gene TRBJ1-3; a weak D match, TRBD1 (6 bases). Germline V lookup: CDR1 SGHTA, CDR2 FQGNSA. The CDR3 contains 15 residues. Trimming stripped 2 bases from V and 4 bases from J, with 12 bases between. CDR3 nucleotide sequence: TGTGCCAGCAGCTTAAACACAGGGTTAGGAAACACCATATATTTT. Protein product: CASSLNTGLGNTIYF.

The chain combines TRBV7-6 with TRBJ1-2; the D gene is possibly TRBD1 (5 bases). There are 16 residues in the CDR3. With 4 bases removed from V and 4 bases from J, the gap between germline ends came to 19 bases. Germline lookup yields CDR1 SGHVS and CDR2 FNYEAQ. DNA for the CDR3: TGTGCCAGCAGCTACCCCTCGGGATCCGGGACCTATGGCTACACCTTC. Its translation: CASSYPSGSGTYGYTF.

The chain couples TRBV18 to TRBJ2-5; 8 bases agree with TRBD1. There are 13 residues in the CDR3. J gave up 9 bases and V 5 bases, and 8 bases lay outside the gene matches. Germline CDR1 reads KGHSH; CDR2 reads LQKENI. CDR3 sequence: CASSLQGGRAQYF. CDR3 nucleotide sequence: TGTGCCAGCTCATTACAGGGGGGACGGGCCCAGTACTTC.

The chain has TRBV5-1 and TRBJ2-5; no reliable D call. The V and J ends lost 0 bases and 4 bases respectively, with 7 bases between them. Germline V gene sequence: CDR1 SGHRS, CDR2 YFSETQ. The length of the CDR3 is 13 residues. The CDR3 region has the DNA TGCGCCAGCAGCTTGGGACCTGGAGAGACCCAGTACTTC. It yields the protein CASSLGPGETQYF.